Listed below are T cell receptor beta chains from one sample, sequenced in a study of T cell responses to AZD1222 COVID-19 vaccine. The protocol was immunoSEQ multiplex PCR, while the TCRdb copy is restricted to in-frame clones and leaves out a portion. This table holds approximately 89,000 clones, about 92% found once. This specimen consisted of peripheral blood, obtained on day 0 of AZD1222 vaccination. The receptors originated from an adult in good health. Both conserved end residues are part of each CDR3. D genes are given only for firm matches. Only part of the rows carry a size: once, few, many, or a class if the clone is expanded.

TRBV18,TRBD1,few,TRBJ2-7,TGTGCCAGCTCACCATACGACAGGGCCGAGCAGTACTTC,CASSPYDRAEQYF
TRBV18,TRBD2,.,TRBJ2-5,TGTGCCAGCTCACAAGGCGGGGGCCAAGAGACCCAGTACTTC,CASSQGGGQETQYF
TRBV19,.,.,TRBJ1-2,TGTGCCAGTAGTATACAAGCTAACTATGGCTACACCTTC,CASSIQANYGYTF
TRBV7-2,.,.,TRBJ1-1,TGTGCCAGCAGCTTGGCCCCCCACCTCACTGAAGCTTTCTTT,CASSLAPHLTEAFF
TRBV5-8,.,.,TRBJ2-1,TGTGCCAGCAGCCCCCAGATCGCCCAGGAGCAGTTCTTC,CASSPQIAQEQFF
TRBV18,.,.,TRBJ1-3,TGTGCCAGCCTGCCGCCCGACAACTCTGGAAACACCATATATTTT,CASLPPDNSGNTIYF
TRBV7-2,.,.,TRBJ1-2,TGTGCCAGCAGCTTAGCGGGCTGGGCGGGTGGCTACACCTTC,CASSLAGWAGGYTF
TRBV2,.,.,TRBJ1-5,TGTGCCAGCAGTTTCACAGGGATGAATCAGCCCCAGCATTTT,CASSFTGMNQPQHF
TRBV19,TRBD2,.,TRBJ2-5,TGTGCCAGTAATTCCCCTAGCGGGAGGGCTAAAGAGACCCAGTACTTC,CASNSPSGRAKETQYF
TRBV6-1,TRBD2,.,TRBJ2-1,TGTGCCAGCAGTGGGGTTAGCGGGAGGGCCGGTGGTGAGCAGTTCTTC,CASSGVSGRAGGEQFF
TRBV27,TRBD2,.,TRBJ2-4,TGTGCCAGCACCGATCGGGAGGCGGGAGCCAAAAACATTCAGTACTTC,CASTDREAGAKNIQYF
TRBV6-5,TRBD1,.,TRBJ2-1,TGTGCCAGCAGCCCCAGGGGGCGGCGCTACAATGAGCAGTTCTTC,CASSPRGRRYNEQFF
TRBV5-4,.,.,TRBJ2-6,TGTGCCAGCAGCTTGGGGCGGGACTCTGGGGCCAACGTCCTGACTTTC,CASSLGRDSGANVLTF
TRBV6-1,.,.,TRBJ2-2,TGTGCCAGCAGTGAAGAGGGGGGAGTCCCCCCCGGGGAGCTGTTTTTT,CASSEEGGVPPGELFF
TRBV23-1,TRBD1,.,TRBJ1-4,TGCGCCAGCAGTCAATCGAACGGACACAGGGGGGGCCCAACTAATGAAAAACTGTTTTTT,CASSQSNGHRGGPTNEKLFF
TRBV18,.,.,TRBJ1-1,TGTGCCAGCTCAGGTTGGACACCCACGAACACTGAAGCTTTCTTT,CASSGWTPTNTEAFF
TRBV7-6,TRBD2,once,TRBJ2-5,TGTGCCAGCAGCTTAGCGATTAGCGGGAAAGAGACCCAGTACTTC,CASSLAISGKETQYF
TRBV5-1,.,.,TRBJ1-3,TGCGCCAGCAGCTTGGATTCCGGAAACACCATATATTTT,CASSLDSGNTIYF
TRBV28,.,.,TRBJ2-1,TGTGCCAGCAACGACAGGAACAATGAGCAGTTCTTC,CASNDRNNEQFF
TRBV11-2,.,.,TRBJ2-7,TGTGCCAGCAGCTTACTAGGGACTGTTACCTACGAGCAGTACTTC,CASSLLGTVTYEQYF
TRBV9,.,.,TRBJ1-2,TGTGCCAGCAGCGTAGAAGGACAACCTAACTATGGCTACACCTTC,CASSVEGQPNYGYTF
TRBV28,TRBD2,.,TRBJ2-3,TGTGCCAGCAGACCCACTAGCGGGAGGTGGGATACGCAGTATTTT,CASRPTSGRWDTQYF
TRBV4-3,TRBD1,.,TRBJ1-2,TGCGCCAGCAGCCAACGAACAGGGGACTATGGCTACACCTTC,CASSQRTGDYGYTF
TRBV10-3,.,.,TRBJ2-1,TGTGCCATCAGTGAATCGTGGGGGCTAGCGGCCTCCTACAATGAGCAGTTCTTC,CAISESWGLAASYNEQFF
TRBV18,TRBD2,few,TRBJ2-1,TGTGCCAGCTCACCCCCCGCCGCGGGAGCCTACAATGAGCAGTTCTTC,CASSPPAAGAYNEQFF
TRBV2,TRBD1,.,TRBJ1-5,TGTGCCAGCAGGCAGGGACAGGGGTACGGGCCCCAGCATTTT,CASRQGQGYGPQHF
TRBV11-3,.,.,TRBJ1-1,TGTGCCAGCAGTTACCGGTCGGGCACTGAAGCTTTCTTT,CASSYRSGTEAFF
TRBV14,TRBD2,.,TRBJ2-7,TGTGCCAGCAGCCAACAGCGGGGGCAATACGAGCAGTACTTC,CASSQQRGQYEQYF
TRBV28,.,.,TRBJ1-2,TGTGCCAGCAGTATCAGGGATGGCTACACCTTC,CASSIRDGYTF
TRBV3-1/TRBV3-2,TRBD2,.,TRBJ2-1,TGTGCCAGCAGCTCGGGACTAGCGGGATCGTCCACATACGATGAGCAGTTCTTC,CASSSGLAGSSTYDEQFF
TRBV12-3/TRBV12-4,.,.,TRBJ1-5,TGTGCCAGCAGTTTAGTACTGTATCAGCCCCAGCATTTT,CASSLVLYQPQHF
TRBV27,.,.,TRBJ2-7,TGTGCCAGCAGTTTAGGGGGCTCCTACGAGCAGTACTTC,CASSLGGSYEQYF
TRBV7-8,.,.,TRBJ2-7,TGTGCCAGCAGCGTCCGGGACACAGCCTACGAGCAGTACTTC,CASSVRDTAYEQYF
TRBV19,TRBD1,.,TRBJ2-7,TGTGCCAGTAGTACCTCGGGACAGAAACCCTACGAGCAGTACTTC,CASSTSGQKPYEQYF
TRBV7-9,TRBD1,once,TRBJ2-5,TGTGCCAGCAGCTTAATGGACAGGGTAGAGACCCAGTACTTC,CASSLMDRVETQYF
TRBV15,.,.,TRBJ1-2,TGTGCCACCAGCAGAGATCCTGGTAGGGGGGTAAATGGCTACACCTTC,CATSRDPGRGVNGYTF
TRBV28,.,.,TRBJ1-2,TGTGCCAGCAGTGGGAGGCCAGGTCTCGTCTATGGCTACACCTTC,CASSGRPGLVYGYTF
TRBV7-9,.,.,TRBJ1-2,TGTGCCAGCAGCTCCCCGTGGGACGGCTACACCTTC,CASSSPWDGYTF
TRBV4-2,.,.,TRBJ2-7,TGTGCCAGCAGCCAAGGAGGGGACTCCTACGAGCAGTACTTC,CASSQGGDSYEQYF
TRBV27,.,.,TRBJ2-5,TGTGCCAGCAGTTTAAACCCGGACCGCAGGGAGACCCAGTACTTC,CASSLNPDRRETQYF
TRBV18,.,.,TRBJ2-1,TGTGCCAGCTCGCAATCCCAGGGGCTCTACAATGAGCAGTTCTTC,CASSQSQGLYNEQFF
TRBV5-4,.,.,TRBJ2-1,TGTGCCAGCAGCTTGAGCAACTCAGACAATGAGCAGTTCTTC,CASSLSNSDNEQFF
TRBV5-1,.,.,TRBJ2-7,TGCGCCAGCAGCTTGGGTTCCGGGACTCCCTTCTACGAGCAGTACTTC,CASSLGSGTPFYEQYF
TRBV11-2,.,once,TRBJ2-7,TGTGCCAGCAGCTTAGGTCGGGCAGGGGGAGGCGAGCAGTACTTC,CASSLGRAGGGEQYF
TRBV29-1,.,.,TRBJ2-3,TGCAGCGTCGGAGGCGAGCGCAACACAGATACGCAGTATTTT,CSVGGERNTDTQYF
TRBV3-1/TRBV3-2,TRBD1,.,TRBJ1-4,TGTGCCAGCAGCCAAGTGACAGGGGCGGGTGAAAAACTGTTTTTT,CASSQVTGAGEKLFF
TRBV2,.,.,TRBJ2-5,TGTGCCAGCAAACCAGGGAACAGAAACCCGGAGACCCAGTACTTC,CASKPGNRNPETQYF
TRBV19,.,.,TRBJ2-3,TGTGCCAGTAGCTCCACGGGGGGCACAGATACGCAGTATTTT,CASSSTGGTDTQYF
TRBV6-1,TRBD1,.,TRBJ1-3,TGTGCCAGCAGTGAGCAACAGGGGCCCGGAAACACCATATATTTT,CASSEQQGPGNTIYF
TRBV9,.,.,TRBJ1-1,TGTGCCAGCAGCGTAGATTGGCGGGCCACGAACACTGAAGCTTTCTTT,CASSVDWRATNTEAFF
TRBV28,.,.,TRBJ2-3,TGTGCCAGCAGTTTGGACAGATATAGCACAGATACGCAGTATTTT,CASSLDRYSTDTQYF
TRBV5-8,.,.,TRBJ2-1,TGTGCCAGCAGCTTGGTCCTGGGGAGTGAGCAGTTCTTC,CASSLVLGSEQFF
TRBV7-8,.,.,TRBJ2-7,TGTGCCAGCAGCCTATACGGAGCAGGCACCTACGAGCAGTACTTC,CASSLYGAGTYEQYF
TRBV19,TRBD1,.,TRBJ1-2,TGTGCCAGTAAACCGCGAGACAGGGTAGAAACTGGCTACACCTTC,CASKPRDRVETGYTF
TRBV3-1/TRBV3-2,TRBD2,.,TRBJ2-1,TGTGCCAGCAGCCCAGGACTAGCGGGATACAATGAGCAGTTCTTC,CASSPGLAGYNEQFF
TRBV24-1,.,.,TRBJ1-2,TGTGCCACCAGTGATCCCACTAACTATGGCTACACCTTC,CATSDPTNYGYTF
TRBV7-2,.,.,TRBJ2-2,TGTGCCAGCAGCTGGAACACCAGGGAGACCGGGGAGCTGTTTTTT,CASSWNTRETGELFF
TRBV19,TRBD2,.,TRBJ2-5,TGTGCCAGTAGTATCGGGACTAGCGGGTATGAGACCCAGTACTTC,CASSIGTSGYETQYF
TRBV18,.,.,TRBJ2-5,TGTGCCAGCTCACCCGAAGAGACCCAGTACTTC,CASSPEETQYF